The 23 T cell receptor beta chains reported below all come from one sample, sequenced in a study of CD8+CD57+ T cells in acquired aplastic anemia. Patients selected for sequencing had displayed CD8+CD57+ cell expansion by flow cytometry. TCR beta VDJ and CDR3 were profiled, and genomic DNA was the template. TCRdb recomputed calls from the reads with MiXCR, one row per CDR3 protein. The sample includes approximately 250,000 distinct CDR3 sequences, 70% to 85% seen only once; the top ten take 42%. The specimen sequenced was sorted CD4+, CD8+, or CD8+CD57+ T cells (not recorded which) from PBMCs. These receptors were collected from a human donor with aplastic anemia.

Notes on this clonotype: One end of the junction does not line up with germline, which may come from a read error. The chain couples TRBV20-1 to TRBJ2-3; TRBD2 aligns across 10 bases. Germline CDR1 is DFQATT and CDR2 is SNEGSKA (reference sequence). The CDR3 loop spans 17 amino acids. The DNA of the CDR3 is TGCAGTGCTCGATCAACTAGCGGGGCAACTAGCACAGATACGCAGAATTTT. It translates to CSARSTSGATSTDTQNF.

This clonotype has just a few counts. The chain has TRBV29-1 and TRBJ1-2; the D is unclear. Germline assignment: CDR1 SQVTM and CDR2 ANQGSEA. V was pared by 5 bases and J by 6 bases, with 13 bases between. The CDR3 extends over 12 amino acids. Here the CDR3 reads CSVLKGEHGYTF. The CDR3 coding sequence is TGCAGCGTTTTGAAGGGAGAACATGGCTACACCTTC.

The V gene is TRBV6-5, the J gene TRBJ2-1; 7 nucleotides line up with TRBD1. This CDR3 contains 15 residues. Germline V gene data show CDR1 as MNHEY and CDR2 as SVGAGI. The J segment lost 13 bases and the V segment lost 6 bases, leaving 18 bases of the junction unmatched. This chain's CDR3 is CASSLGGGDGQDQFF. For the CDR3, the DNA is TGTGCCAGCAGCCTAGGGGGCGGAGACGGTCAGGATCAGTTCTTC.

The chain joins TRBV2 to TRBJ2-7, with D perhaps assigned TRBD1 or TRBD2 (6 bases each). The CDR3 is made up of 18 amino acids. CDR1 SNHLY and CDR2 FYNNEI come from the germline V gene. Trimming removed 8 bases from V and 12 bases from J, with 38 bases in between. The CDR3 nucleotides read TGTGCCAGCGGGGACGGGGGCACTGGTACGCGGAATTTCTACCCAGGGTACTTC. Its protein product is CASGDGGTGTRNFYPGYF.

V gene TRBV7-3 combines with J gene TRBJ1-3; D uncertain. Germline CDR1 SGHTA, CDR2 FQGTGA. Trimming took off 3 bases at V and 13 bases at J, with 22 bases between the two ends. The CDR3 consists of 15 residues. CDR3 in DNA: TGTGCCAGCAGCTTGGAGGCAGTTTCTGGAAACAATATATATTTT. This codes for CASSLEAVSGNNIYF.

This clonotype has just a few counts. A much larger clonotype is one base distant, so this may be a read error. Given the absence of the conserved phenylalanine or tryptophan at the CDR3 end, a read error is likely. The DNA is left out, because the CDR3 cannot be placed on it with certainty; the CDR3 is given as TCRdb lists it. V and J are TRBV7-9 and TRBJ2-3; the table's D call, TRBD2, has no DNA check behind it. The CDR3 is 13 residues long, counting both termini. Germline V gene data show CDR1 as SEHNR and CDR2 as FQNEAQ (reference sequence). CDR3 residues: CASSLVRGELFFG.

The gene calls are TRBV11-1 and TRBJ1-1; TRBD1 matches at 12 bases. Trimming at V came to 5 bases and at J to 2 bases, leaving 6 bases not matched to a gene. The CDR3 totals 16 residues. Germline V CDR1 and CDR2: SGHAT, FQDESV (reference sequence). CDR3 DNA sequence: TGTGCCAGCAGCCAGCCGGGACAGGGGGCAAACACTGAAGCTTTCTTT. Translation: CASSQPGQGANTEAFF. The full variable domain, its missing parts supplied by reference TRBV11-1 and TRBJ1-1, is EAEVAQSPRYKITEKSQAVAFWCDPISGHATLYWYRQILGQGPELLVQFQDESVVDDSQLPKDRFSAERLKGVDSTLKIQPAELGDSAMYLCASSQPGQGANTEAFFGQGTRLTVV.

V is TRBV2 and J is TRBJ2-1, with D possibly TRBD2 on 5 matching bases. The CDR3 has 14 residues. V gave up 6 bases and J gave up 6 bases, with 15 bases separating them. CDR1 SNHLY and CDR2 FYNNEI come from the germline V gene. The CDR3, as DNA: TGTGCCAGCAGCTTCGCGGGTGGGGTCAATGAGCAGTTCTTC. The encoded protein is CASSFAGGVNEQFF.

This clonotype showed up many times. Here the CDR3 reads CASSGREPGGLQHGYTF. CDR3 bases: TGTGCCAGCAGTGGCCGGGAGCCGGGGGGCCTACAACATGGCTACACCTTC. The chain has TRBV25-1 and TRBJ1-2, with D maybe TRBD1 (6 bases). Trimming cost V 4 bases and J 6 bases, with 24 bases left between them. CDR3 length: 17 amino acids. Germline values: CDR1 MGHDK, CDR2 SYGVNS.

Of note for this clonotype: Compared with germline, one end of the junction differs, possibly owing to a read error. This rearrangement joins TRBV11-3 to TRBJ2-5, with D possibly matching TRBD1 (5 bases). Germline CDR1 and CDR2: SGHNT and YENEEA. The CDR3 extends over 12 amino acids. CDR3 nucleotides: TGTGCCAGCAGCGTAGATGCGACAGCCCAGTACTTC. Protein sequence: CASSVDATAQYF.

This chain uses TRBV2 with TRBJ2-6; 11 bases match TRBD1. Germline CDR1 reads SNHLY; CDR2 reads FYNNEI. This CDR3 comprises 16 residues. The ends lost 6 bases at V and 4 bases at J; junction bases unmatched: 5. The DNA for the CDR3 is TGTGCCAGCAGCCTAGGACAGGGGGCGGGGGCCAACGTCCTGACTTTC. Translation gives CASSLGQGAGANVLTF.

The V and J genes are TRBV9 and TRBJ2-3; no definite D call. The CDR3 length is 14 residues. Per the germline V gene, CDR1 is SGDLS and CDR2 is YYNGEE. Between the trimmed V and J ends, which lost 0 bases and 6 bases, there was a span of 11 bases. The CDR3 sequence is CASSVESGPDTQYF. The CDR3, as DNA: TGTGCCAGCAGCGTAGAGTCAGGTCCCGATACGCAGTATTTT.

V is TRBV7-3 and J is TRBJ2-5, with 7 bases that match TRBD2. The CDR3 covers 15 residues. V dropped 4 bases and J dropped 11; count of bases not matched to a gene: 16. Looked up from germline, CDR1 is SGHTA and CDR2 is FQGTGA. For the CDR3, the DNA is TGTGCCAGCAGCTCAAGCGGGGCTTGGGGAACGCAGCAGTACTTC. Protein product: CASSSSGAWGTQQYF.

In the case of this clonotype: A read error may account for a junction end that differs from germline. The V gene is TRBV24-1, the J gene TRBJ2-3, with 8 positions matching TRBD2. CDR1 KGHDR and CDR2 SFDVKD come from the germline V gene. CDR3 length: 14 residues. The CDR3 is CATGTRGGRDAQFF. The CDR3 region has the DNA TGTGCCACCGGGACTAGGGGGGGTAGGGATGCGCAGTTTTTC.

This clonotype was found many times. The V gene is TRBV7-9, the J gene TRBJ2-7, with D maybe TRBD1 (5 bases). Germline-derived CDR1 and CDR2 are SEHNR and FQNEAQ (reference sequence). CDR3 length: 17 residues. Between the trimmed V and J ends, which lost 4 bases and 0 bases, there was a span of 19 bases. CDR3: CASSSSESGPSSYEQYV. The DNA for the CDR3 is TGTGCCAGCAGCTCCTCGGAATCAGGGCCGAGCTCCTACGAGCAGTACGTC.

The CDR3: CASSFQRRGADTQYF. In DNA, the CDR3 is TGTGCCAGCAGCTTTCAGCGGCGGGGCGCAGATACGCAGTATTTT. J is TRBJ2-3 and V is TRBV7-6; tentative D call: TRBD2 (6 bases). Per the germline V gene, CDR1 is SGHVS and CDR2 is FNYEAQ. The CDR3 totals 15 residues. Deletions cut 3 bases from V and 4 bases from J, with 14 bases between.

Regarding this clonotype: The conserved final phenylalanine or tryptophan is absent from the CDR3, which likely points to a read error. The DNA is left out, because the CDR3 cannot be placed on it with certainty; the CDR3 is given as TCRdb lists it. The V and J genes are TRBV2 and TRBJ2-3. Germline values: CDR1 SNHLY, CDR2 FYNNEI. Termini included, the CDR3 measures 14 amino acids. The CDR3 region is CASSEAGVHDTLFV.

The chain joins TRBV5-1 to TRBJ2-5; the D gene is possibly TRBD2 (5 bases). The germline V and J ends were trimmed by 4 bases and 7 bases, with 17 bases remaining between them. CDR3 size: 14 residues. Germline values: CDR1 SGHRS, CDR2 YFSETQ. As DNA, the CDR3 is TGCGCCAGCAGCATGGTAGCGACCAGCTCGACCCAGTACTTC. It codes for CASSMVATSSTQYF.

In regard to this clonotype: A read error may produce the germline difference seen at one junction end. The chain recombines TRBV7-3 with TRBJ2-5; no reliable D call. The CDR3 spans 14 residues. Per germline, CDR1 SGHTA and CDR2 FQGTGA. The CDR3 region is CASSRGSEQETEAF. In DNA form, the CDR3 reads TGTGCCAGCAGCAGAGGCAGCGAGCAAGAGACCGAAGCTTTC.

The CDR3 nucleotides read TGTGCCAGCAGCGTAGGGACCATGGAGACCCAGTACTTC. Amino acid sequence: CASSVGTMETQYF. V and J are TRBV9 and TRBJ2-5; D unclear. This CDR3 spans 13 amino acids. Trimming removed 0 bases at V and 5 bases at J, with 8 bases between. Germline V CDR1 and CDR2: SGDLS, YYNGEE. The full variable domain, in which reference TRBV9 and TRBJ2-5 provide the parts outside the CDR3, is DSGVTQTPKHLITATGQRVTLRCSPRSGDLSVYWYQQSLDQGLQFLIQYYNGEERAKGNILERFSAQQFPDLHSELNLSSLELGDSALYFCASSVGTMETQYFGPGTRLLVL.

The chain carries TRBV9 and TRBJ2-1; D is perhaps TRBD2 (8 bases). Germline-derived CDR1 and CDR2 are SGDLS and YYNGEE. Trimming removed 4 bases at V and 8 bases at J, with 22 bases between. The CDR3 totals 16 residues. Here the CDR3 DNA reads TGTGCCAGCAGCCTTCCAGGAGGGGGCGGGGGGCATGAGCAGTTCTTC. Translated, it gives CASSLPGGGGGHEQFF.

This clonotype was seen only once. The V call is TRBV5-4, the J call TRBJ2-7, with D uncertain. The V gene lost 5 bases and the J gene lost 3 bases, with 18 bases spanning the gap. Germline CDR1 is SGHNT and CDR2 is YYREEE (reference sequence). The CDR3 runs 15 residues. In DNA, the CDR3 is TGTGCCAGCAGTTTGATAGGGCCCCTACTCTACGAGCAGTACTTC. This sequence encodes CASSLIGPLLYEQYF.

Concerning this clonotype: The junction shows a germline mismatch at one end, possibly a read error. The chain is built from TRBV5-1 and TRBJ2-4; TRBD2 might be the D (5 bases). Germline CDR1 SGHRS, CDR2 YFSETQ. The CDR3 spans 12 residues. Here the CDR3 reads CASGLAVYGKYF. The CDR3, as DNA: TGTGCCAGCGGATTGGCTGTCTACGGGAAGTACTTC.